A single T cell receptor beta chain is shown here with its context. The antigen is not known. MiXCR, applied by TCRdb to the 5' RACE reads, yields one record per CDR3 protein. The profile shows about 110,000 distinct CDR3 sequences, less than 25% of them singletons. The CDR3 has 13 amino acids. The germline V gene has CDR1 DFQATT and CDR2 SNEGSKA (reference sequence). V gave up 1 base and J gave up 4 bases, with 10 bases separating them. The data belong to a study of CD8 T cells in ankylosing spondylitis. Regarding the study as a whole: Fewer than ten highly homologous variants made up a TCR beta motif that seemed to typify ankylosing spondylitis blood.

The origin of this receptor is a male donor with ankylosing spondylitis. The V gene is TRBV20-1, the J gene TRBJ1-2; a possible D gene is TRBD1 (5 bases). Sequences were obtained from synovial fluid, either unsorted or a sorted T cell fraction (not recorded which). DNA of the CDR3: TGCAGTGCTAGAGTATCTACAGGCTATGGCTACACCTTC. This translates into CSARVSTGYGYTF.